This is a list of T cell receptor beta chains from one sample in a study of cytomegalovirus exposure and HLA in healthy donors. TCRdb keeps only in-frame clones here, not all; method: immunoSEQ multiplex PCR. The sample carries fewer than 200,000 clones, roughly 80% recorded once. The sequencing input was PBMCs. All receptors derive from a woman aged 50 to 60 in good health and CMV-seropositive. Both conserved end residues are part of each CDR3. A D gene is named only where the DNA matches it firmly. The size of a clone is reported for some rows only, either as once, few or many, or as a class for expanded clones.

clone size: -
J gene: TRBJ2-1
V gene: TRBV20-1
D gene: TRBD2
CDR3 DNA: TGCAGTGCTGGGACTAGCAATGAGCAGTTCTTC
CDR3 protein: CSAGTSNEQFF

clone size: -
J gene: TRBJ2-3
V gene: TRBV29-1
D gene: TRBD2
CDR3 DNA: TGCAGCGCTGGTAGAGCGGGGGGCCACACAGACACGCAGTATTTT
CDR3 protein: CSAGRAGGHTDTQYF

clone size: few
J gene: TRBJ2-7
V gene: TRBV5-5
D gene: TRBD2
CDR3 DNA: TGTGCCAGCAGCGCCTCTAGCGGGGGGCACGAGCAGTACTTC
CDR3 protein: CASSASSGGHEQYF

clone size: -
J gene: TRBJ1-5
V gene: TRBV29-1
D gene: TRBD1
CDR3 DNA: TGCAGCGTAGGACAGGGTACTAATCAGCCCCAGCATTTT
CDR3 protein: CSVGQGTNQPQHF

clone size: -
J gene: TRBJ2-5
V gene: TRBV7-2
D gene: TRBD2
CDR3 DNA: TGTGCCAGCAGCCCAGGACTAGTTTATGAGACCCAGTACTTC
CDR3 protein: CASSPGLVYETQYF

clone size: once
J gene: TRBJ2-5
V gene: TRBV5-1
D gene: TRBD2
CDR3 DNA: TGCGCCAGCAGCTTGGGGGCTAGCGGGAGTTCAGAGACCCAGTACTTC
CDR3 protein: CASSLGASGSSETQYF

clone size: -
J gene: TRBJ1-5
V gene: TRBV29-1
D gene: TRBD1
CDR3 DNA: TGCAGCGTTGGGGACAGGTATCAGCCCCAGCATTTT
CDR3 protein: CSVGDRYQPQHF

clone size: -
J gene: TRBJ2-3
V gene: TRBV9
D gene: -
CDR3 DNA: TGTGCCAGCAGCGTAGCCGGGACAAACCCCAATACGCAGTATTTT
CDR3 protein: CASSVAGTNPNTQYF

clone size: -
J gene: TRBJ2-7
V gene: TRBV13
D gene: -
CDR3 DNA: TGTGCCAGCAGCTTAGAAGTGGGAGTGGCGTACTTC
CDR3 protein: CASSLEVGVAYF

clone size: medium-sized
J gene: TRBJ2-3
V gene: TRBV5-1
D gene: TRBD2
CDR3 DNA: TGCGCCAGCAACCAGGGACTAGTAAGAGATACGCAGTATTTT
CDR3 protein: CASNQGLVRDTQYF

clone size: -
J gene: TRBJ2-1
V gene: TRBV6-6
D gene: TRBD2
CDR3 DNA: TGTGCCAGCAGCCCGGGACTAGCGGACTACAATGAGCAGTTCTTC
CDR3 protein: CASSPGLADYNEQFF

clone size: -
J gene: TRBJ1-4
V gene: TRBV14
D gene: -
CDR3 DNA: TGTGCCAGCAGCCAAGATCCCGGGAGCCGTAATGAAAAACTGTTTTTT
CDR3 protein: CASSQDPGSRNEKLFF

clone size: -
J gene: TRBJ1-4
V gene: TRBV5-6
D gene: TRBD1
CDR3 DNA: TGTGCCAGCAACACAGGGGTGGCTAATGAAAAACTGTTTTTT
CDR3 protein: CASNTGVANEKLFF

clone size: -
J gene: TRBJ1-4
V gene: TRBV27
D gene: TRBD1
CDR3 DNA: TGTGCCAGCAGTTTCCCGGGACAGCTCCTTGTTTTT
CDR3 protein: CASSFPGQLLVF

clone size: -
J gene: TRBJ1-1
V gene: TRBV27
D gene: -
CDR3 DNA: TGTGCCAGCAGTTTCAGTTCGTTTGGCACTGAAGCTTTCTTT
CDR3 protein: CASSFSSFGTEAFF

clone size: -
J gene: TRBJ2-3
V gene: TRBV19
D gene: TRBD2
CDR3 DNA: TGTGCCAGTAGTATAGGGGGGGGAGTCGGCACAGATACGCAGTATTTT
CDR3 protein: CASSIGGGVGTDTQYF

clone size: -
J gene: TRBJ2-1
V gene: TRBV7-2
D gene: TRBD1
CDR3 DNA: TGTGCCAGCAGCTGGACAGGAGGCTATGAGCAGTTCTTC
CDR3 protein: CASSWTGGYEQFF

clone size: -
J gene: TRBJ1-5
V gene: TRBV9
D gene: TRBD1
CDR3 DNA: TGTGCCAGCAGCGTGGGGACAGGGGATAACAATCAGCCCCAGCATTTT
CDR3 protein: CASSVGTGDNNQPQHF

clone size: -
J gene: TRBJ2-3
V gene: TRBV5-1
D gene: TRBD2
CDR3 DNA: TGCGCCAGCAGCTTGACTAGCGGGGGCCCCGGAGATACGCAGTATTTT
CDR3 protein: CASSLTSGGPGDTQYF

clone size: -
J gene: TRBJ2-7
V gene: TRBV4-3
D gene: TRBD2
CDR3 DNA: TGCGCCAGCAGCCAAGATCGCCCCGCTAGCGGGAGTGGTCTGGGTCGCTACGAGCAGTACTTC
CDR3 protein: CASSQDRPASGSGLGRYEQYF

clone size: -
J gene: TRBJ1-5
V gene: TRBV7-2
D gene: TRBD1
CDR3 DNA: TGTGCCAGCAGTTGGACAGGGTACCAGCCCCAGCATTTT
CDR3 protein: CASSWTGYQPQHF

clone size: once
J gene: TRBJ2-7
V gene: TRBV10-3
D gene: -
CDR3 DNA: TGTGCCATCAGGAGGGGGTCGGGGAACGAGCAGTACTTC
CDR3 protein: CAIRRGSGNEQYF

clone size: -
J gene: TRBJ2-4
V gene: TRBV6-5
D gene: -
CDR3 DNA: TGTGCCAGCAGTAAAGGGGACTCACATACGGACATTCAGTACTTC
CDR3 protein: CASSKGDSHTDIQYF

clone size: -
J gene: TRBJ1-2
V gene: TRBV27
D gene: TRBD1
CDR3 DNA: TGTGCCAGCAATACCCTACAGGGGAACTATGGCTACACCTTC
CDR3 protein: CASNTLQGNYGYTF

clone size: -
J gene: TRBJ1-5
V gene: TRBV15
D gene: -
CDR3 DNA: TGTGCCACCAGCAGAGGGAGGGGTCAGCCCCAGCATTTT
CDR3 protein: CATSRGRGQPQHF

clone size: -
J gene: TRBJ2-7
V gene: TRBV19
D gene: TRBD2
CDR3 DNA: TGTGCCAGTAGCCTACTAGCGGGAAGCTCCTACGAGCAGTACTTC
CDR3 protein: CASSLLAGSSYEQYF

clone size: -
J gene: TRBJ1-2
V gene: TRBV6-4
D gene: -
CDR3 DNA: TGTGCCAGCAGAGAAGTACCTGACGGGAACTATGGCTACACCTTC
CDR3 protein: CASREVPDGNYGYTF

clone size: -
J gene: TRBJ2-3
V gene: TRBV30
D gene: -
CDR3 DNA: TGTGCCTGGAGTGTACGGGAACAGGGTCCTATGGCAGATACGCAGTATTTT
CDR3 protein: CAWSVREQGPMADTQYF

clone size: -
J gene: TRBJ2-3
V gene: TRBV11-2
D gene: TRBD1
CDR3 DNA: TGTGCCAGCAGCTACAACAGGGGGCTAAGGTCCGATACAGATACGCAGTATTTT
CDR3 protein: CASSYNRGLRSDTDTQYF

clone size: -
J gene: TRBJ2-2
V gene: TRBV28
D gene: -
CDR3 DNA: TGTGCCAGCAGCCCTAATTGGCTAGCGAACACCGGGGAGCTGTTTTTT
CDR3 protein: CASSPNWLANTGELFF

clone size: once
J gene: TRBJ1-6
V gene: TRBV7-3
D gene: -
CDR3 DNA: TGTGCCAGCAGCTTGGCAGGGTATTATAATTCACCCCTCCACTTT
CDR3 protein: CASSLAGYYNSPLHF

clone size: -
J gene: TRBJ2-1
V gene: TRBV29-1
D gene: TRBD2
CDR3 DNA: TGCAGCGTGGCACTAGCGGGGGGGCCGGTCGGTGACAATGAGCAGTTCTTC
CDR3 protein: CSVALAGGPVGDNEQFF

clone size: -
J gene: TRBJ1-2
V gene: TRBV5-1
D gene: -
CDR3 DNA: TGCGCCAGCAGCTTGTGGGAGCCCGGAGACTATGGCTACACCTTC
CDR3 protein: CASSLWEPGDYGYTF

clone size: -
J gene: TRBJ1-2
V gene: TRBV5-8
D gene: TRBD1
CDR3 DNA: TGTGCCAGCAGCTTCCGGGACAGGGTTGGCTACACCTTC
CDR3 protein: CASSFRDRVGYTF

clone size: -
J gene: TRBJ1-5
V gene: TRBV21-1
D gene: -
CDR3 DNA: TGTGCCAGCAGCAAAGATAGGAGGGTCCGGCAGCCCCAGCATTTT
CDR3 protein: CASSKDRRVRQPQHF

clone size: -
J gene: TRBJ1-2
V gene: TRBV7-2
D gene: TRBD1
CDR3 DNA: TGTGCCAGCAGCTTAGACCATCGGACAGGGGGCAGGGGCTACACCTTC
CDR3 protein: CASSLDHRTGGRGYTF

clone size: -
J gene: TRBJ1-4
V gene: TRBV5-1
D gene: TRBD1
CDR3 DNA: TGCGCCAGCAGCGGATTACAGGGGGCTAGGGAAAAACTGTTTTTT
CDR3 protein: CASSGLQGAREKLFF

clone size: -
J gene: TRBJ1-2
V gene: TRBV10-3
D gene: -
CDR3 DNA: TGTGCCATCAGGGGGAGGGGCAGTCTTGACTATGGCTACACCTTC
CDR3 protein: CAIRGRGSLDYGYTF

clone size: -
J gene: TRBJ1-1
V gene: TRBV19
D gene: -
CDR3 DNA: TGTGCCGCACGGAGCGGCACTGAAGCTTTCTTT
CDR3 protein: CAARSGTEAFF

clone size: -
J gene: TRBJ1-2
V gene: TRBV19
D gene: TRBD1
CDR3 DNA: TGTGCCAGTAGGAGGGACAGGCAATTTGGCTACACCTTC
CDR3 protein: CASRRDRQFGYTF

clone size: few
J gene: TRBJ2-5
V gene: TRBV4-3
D gene: -
CDR3 DNA: TGCGCCAGCAGCCGGGACGGTGGGGACTCGTCCGAGACCCAGTACTTC
CDR3 protein: CASSRDGGDSSETQYF

clone size: -
J gene: TRBJ1-2
V gene: TRBV4-2
D gene: -
CDR3 DNA: TGTGCCAGCAGCCGCCAAGGGGCGGACTATGGCTACACCTTC
CDR3 protein: CASSRQGADYGYTF

clone size: -
J gene: TRBJ2-7
V gene: TRBV23-1
D gene: -
CDR3 DNA: TGCGCCAGCAGTCAATCCCCTTGGAACCGGGACACCCTACCCTCCTACGAGCAGTACTTC
CDR3 protein: CASSQSPWNRDTLPSYEQYF

clone size: -
J gene: TRBJ1-2
V gene: TRBV10-3
D gene: -
CDR3 DNA: TGTGCCATCAGTGAGGACCCTGGAGGGTCGTGGCGTGGCTACACCTTC
CDR3 protein: CAISEDPGGSWRGYTF

clone size: -
J gene: TRBJ2-7
V gene: TRBV4-3
D gene: -
CDR3 DNA: TGCGCCAGCAGCCAAGATCGCCTTTTCCCTAACTACGAGCAGTACTTC
CDR3 protein: CASSQDRLFPNYEQYF